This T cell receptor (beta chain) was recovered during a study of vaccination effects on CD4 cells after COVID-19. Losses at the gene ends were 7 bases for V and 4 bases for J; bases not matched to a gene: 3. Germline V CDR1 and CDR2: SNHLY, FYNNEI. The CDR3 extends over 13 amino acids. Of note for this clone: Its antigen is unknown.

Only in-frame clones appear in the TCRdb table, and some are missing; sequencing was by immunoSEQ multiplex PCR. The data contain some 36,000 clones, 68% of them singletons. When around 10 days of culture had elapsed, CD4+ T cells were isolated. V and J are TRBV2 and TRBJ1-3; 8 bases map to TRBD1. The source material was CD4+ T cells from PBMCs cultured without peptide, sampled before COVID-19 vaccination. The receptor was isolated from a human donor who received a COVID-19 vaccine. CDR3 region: CASTRDRGNTIYF. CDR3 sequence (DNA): TGTGCCAGCACCCGGGACAGGGGAAACACCATATATTTT.